A single sample is the source of the 8 T cell receptor beta chains below, sequenced in a study of blood T cells in healthy people across ages. A second PCR of about 7 to 12 cycles used a sample-barcoded 5' primer and a J-beta primer mix. TCRdb itself ran the 5' RACE reads through MiXCR, one entry per CDR3 protein. The sample holds 1.5 million to 2 million distinct CDR3 sequences, 39% seen once. The source material was blood. The receptors come from a human donor in good health.

Only one count was recorded for this clonotype. This chain connects TRBV28 to TRBJ2-3, with TRBD2 matching 9 bases. The CDR3 runs to 17 residues. The germline gives CDR1 MDHEN, CDR2 SYDVKM. Trimming cost V 0 bases and J 2 bases; bases outside gene matches: 6. The CDR3 region is CASSLWSGGLSTDTQYF. CDR3 nucleotide sequence: TGTGCCAGCAGTTTATGGAGCGGGGGGTTATCCACAGATACGCAGTATTTT.

J is TRBJ2-1 and V is TRBV2, with a tentative D call TRBD2 (7 bases). This CDR3 contains 17 residues. Trimming removed 2 bases at V and 6 bases at J, with 20 bases between. Germline V gene lookup returns CDR1 SNHLY and CDR2 FYNNEI. Here the CDR3 reads CASSERSWGGLGNEQFF. For the CDR3, the DNA is TGTGCCAGCAGTGAACGGTCCTGGGGGGGCCTTGGCAATGAGCAGTTCTTC.

The rearrangement uses TRBV20-1 and TRBJ2-7, with D tentatively TRBD1 (5 bases). The CDR3 length is 12 residues. V shed 3 bases and J shed 3 bases, with 9 bases lying between them. The germline CDR1 and CDR2 sequences are DFQATT and SNEGSKA (reference sequence). CDR3 protein: CSASADIYEQYF. DNA for the CDR3: TGCAGTGCTAGCGCGGACATCTACGAGCAGTACTTC.

Of note for this clonotype: The junction departs from the called germline gene at one end, perhaps through a read error. This sequence joins TRBV7-9 and TRBJ2-3, with TRBD1 identical over 11 bases. The CDR3 totals 18 residues. Germline V lookup: CDR1 SEHNR, CDR2 FQNEAQ (reference sequence). The CDR3 spells CASGLAGWTGGELDTQYF. The CDR3 nucleotides read TGTGCCAGCGGCTTAGCGGGATGGACAGGGGGCGAACTGGATACGCAGTATTTT.

The chain has TRBV10-3 and TRBJ1-2, with D possibly being TRBD1 (6 bases). Germline-derived CDR1 and CDR2 are ENHRY and SYGVKD. The CDR3 covers 16 residues. Trimming removed 7 bases from V and 2 bases from J, with 20 bases in between. The CDR3 here is CAITNHEFQGNYGYTF. The CDR3 DNA reads TGTGCCATCACCAACCATGAGTTTCAGGGGAACTATGGCTACACCTTC.

The V gene is TRBV5-6, the J gene TRBJ2-4, with TRBD1 matching 8 bases. The CDR3 extends over 15 amino acids. The ends lost 2 bases at V and 1 base at J; junction bases unmatched: 2. The germline CDR1 and CDR2 sequences are SGHDT and YYEEEE. The CDR3 bases are TGTGCCAGCAGCTTCCAGGGGGCGGCCAAAAACATTCAGTACTTC. Amino acid sequence: CASSFQGAAKNIQYF.

The gene calls are TRBV11-1 and TRBJ2-1; TRBD1 matches at 9 bases. Germline CDR1 reads SGHAT; CDR2 reads FQDESV (reference sequence). The CDR3 extends over 12 amino acids. V shed 1 base, J shed 15 bases, and the junction held 4 bases outside the gene matches. The CDR3 loop is CASSLGPGQGFF. The DNA for the CDR3 is TGTGCCAGCAGCTTAGGGCCGGGACAGGGGTTCTTC.

This clonotype has just a few counts. This sequence joins TRBV9 and TRBJ1-2; weak D call: TRBD1 (6 bases). This CDR3 has 14 amino acids. The germline V gene encodes CDR1 SGDLS and CDR2 YYNGEE. V lost 4 bases and J lost 2, with 12 bases in between. CDR3 loop: CASSRGGSNYGYTF. The CDR3 nucleotides read TGTGCCAGCAGCAGGGGGGGATCGAACTATGGCTACACCTTC. Variable domain in full (rest from reference TRBV9 and TRBJ1-2): DSGVTQTPKHLITATGQRVTLRCSPRSGDLSVYWYQQSLDQGLQFLIQYYNGEERAKGNILERFSAQQFPDLHSELNLSSLELGDSALYFCASSRGGSNYGYTFGSGTRLTVV.